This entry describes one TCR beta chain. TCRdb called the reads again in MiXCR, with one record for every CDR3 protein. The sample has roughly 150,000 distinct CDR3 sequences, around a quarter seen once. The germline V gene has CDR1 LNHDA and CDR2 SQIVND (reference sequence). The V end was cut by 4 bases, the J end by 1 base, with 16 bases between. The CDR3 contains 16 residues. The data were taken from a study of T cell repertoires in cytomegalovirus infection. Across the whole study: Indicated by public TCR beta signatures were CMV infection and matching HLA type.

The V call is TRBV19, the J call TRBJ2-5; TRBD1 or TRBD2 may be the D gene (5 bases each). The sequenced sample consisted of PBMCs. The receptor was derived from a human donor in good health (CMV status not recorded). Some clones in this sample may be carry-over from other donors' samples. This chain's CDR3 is CASSRTAGAVQETQYF. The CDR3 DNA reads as TGTGCCAGTAGTAGAACGGCCGGGGCGGTCCAAGAGACCCAGTACTTC.